These 28 T cell receptor beta chains came from one sample sequenced in a study of regulatory T cells in long-lasting Graves disease (dated by TCRdb to about 2021). The time point label of this sample denotes: persistent/refractory GD, antithyroid drugs over 5 years with positive TRAb. For both TCR sequencing and RNA sequencing, RNA was extracted from PBMCs in TRIzol. Receptor libraries were prepared by multiplex PCR. Sequenced using an Illumina HiSeq 4000. TCR beta libraries were built with iRepertoire HTBI primers and Arm-PCR amplification of CDR3 regions. The public sequencing data were trimmed at Q25 with fastp and processed into clonotypes with MiXCR by TCRdb, which kept only in-frame beta chains. Each record represents a unique CDR3 protein, reported with the most common genes and DNA among its rows. This sample comprises under 500,000 distinct CDR3 sequences, less than 25% of them detected only once. The leading ten clones occupy about 20% of the sample.

Material: peripheral blood mononuclear cells (PBMCs), obtained when the disease was refractory, from a patient treated with antithyroid drugs. These receptors originate from a female donor with Graves disease.

This clonotype was found many times. The chain combines TRBV2 with TRBJ1-3; no clear D gene. Germline V gives CDR1 SNHLY, CDR2 FYNNEI. This CDR3 contains 14 residues. Trimming removed 6 bases from V and 0 bases from J, with 9 bases in between. DNA for the CDR3: TGTGCCAGCAGGGCCGGGTCCTCTGGAAACACCATATATTTT. This gives the protein CASRAGSSGNTIYF. Filled out from reference TRBV2 and TRBJ1-3, the complete variable domain reads EPEVTQTPSHQVTQMGQEVILRCVPISNHLYFYWYRQILGQKVEFLVSFYNNEISEKSEIFDDQFSVERPDGSNFTLKIRSTKLEDSAMYFCASRAGSSGNTIYFGEGSWLTVV.

This clonotype has at least ten counts. The CDR3 reads CASREWGPQETQYF. Written as DNA, the CDR3 is TGTGCCAGCAGGGAGTGGGGGCCCCAAGAGACCCAGTACTTC. This chain joins TRBV6-1 and TRBJ2-5; TRBD1 might be the D (6 bases). Looked up from germline, CDR1 is MNHNS and CDR2 is SASEGT. The CDR3 contains 14 residues. V shed 6 bases and J shed 1 base, with 12 bases lying between them.

This rearrangement joins TRBV27 to TRBJ2-2; the D is unclear. Germline values: CDR1 MNHEY, CDR2 SMNVEV (reference sequence). The CDR3 is 15 residues long. The V gene lost 3 bases and the J gene lost 7 bases, with 15 bases spanning the gap. CDR3 protein: CASSFYIDGRGELFF. CDR3 coding DNA: TGTGCCAGCAGTTTTTATATAGACGGGCGCGGGGAGCTGTTTTTT.

This clonotype was seen a handful of times. The chain joins TRBV29-1 to TRBJ1-2, with unresolved D. V was pared by 0 bases and J by 2 bases, with 13 bases between. This CDR3 is 15 amino acids long. Germline values: CDR1 SQVTM, CDR2 ANQGSEA. The CDR3 DNA sequence: TGCAGCGTTGAAGATCCAGGTCGCCGGAACTATGGCTACACCTTC. This gives the protein CSVEDPGRRNYGYTF.

The chain links TRBV7-2 to TRBJ2-7; D may be TRBD2 (6 bases). Germline V gene sequence: CDR1 SGHTA, CDR2 FQGNSA. V shed 5 bases and J shed 2 bases, with 16 bases lying between them. CDR3 length: 15 amino acids. The CDR3 loop reads CASSPGLAFPYEQYF. The CDR3 DNA reads as TGTGCCAGCAGCCCAGGGCTAGCGTTCCCCTACGAGCAGTACTTC.

V usage is TRBV6-1 and J usage is TRBJ1-1; tentatively, D is TRBD1 (5 bases). This CDR3 spans 14 amino acids. Germline-derived CDR1 and CDR2 are MNHNS and SASEGT. V was trimmed by 8 bases and J by 0 bases, leaving 13 bases between them. Here the CDR3 reads CASSFGAVNTEAFF. CDR3 DNA: TGTGCCAGCTCCTTCGGGGCGGTGAACACTGAAGCTTTCTTT.

This clonotype was observed many times. This chain connects TRBV12-3 or TRBV12-4 to TRBJ2-7; TRBD1 matches at 7 bases. The V segment lost 5 bases and the J segment 5 bases; nucleotides outside the gene matches: 9. This CDR3 has 14 residues. CDR3 sequence (DNA): TGTGCCAGCAGTCCAGGGGGTCCCATGGACGAGCAGTACTTC. Translated: CASSPGGPMDEQYF.

This clonotype appeared many times. The chain joins TRBV2 to TRBJ1-4, with D unresolved. The V and J ends lost 4 bases and 5 bases respectively, with 17 bases between them. This CDR3 spans 16 amino acids. Looked up from germline, CDR1 is SNHLY and CDR2 is FYNNEI. The CDR3 here is CASSALPWGSNEKLFF. The CDR3 nucleotides are TGTGCCAGCAGTGCCCTCCCATGGGGTTCAAATGAAAAACTGTTTTTT. Full variable domain (remainder filled in from reference TRBV2 and TRBJ1-4): EPEVTQTPSHQVTQMGQEVILRCVPISNHLYFYWYRQILGQKVEFLVSFYNNEISEKSEIFDDQFSVERPDGSNFTLKIRSTKLEDSAMYFCASSALPWGSNEKLFFGSGTQLSVL.

This clonotype was detected many times. The chain carries TRBV12-3 or TRBV12-4 and TRBJ2-6, with 7 nucleotides matching TRBD1. The CDR3 consists of 18 residues. Germline trimming cut 6 bases from V and 0 bases from J; bases unmatched to any gene: 11. The CDR3 protein is CASSRTGQLSSGANVLTF. The CDR3 nucleotides are TGTGCCAGCAGCCGAACGGGACAGCTGAGCTCTGGGGCCAACGTCCTGACTTTC.

The rearrangement links TRBV13 to TRBJ1-6; TRBD1 matches 8 bases. This CDR3 is built from 15 residues. With V trimmed by 2 bases and J by 9 bases, 6 bases remained unmatched. Germline V lookup: CDR1 PRHDT, CDR2 FYEKMQ (reference sequence). The CDR3 sequence is CASSLRDRSCSPLHF. The CDR3 DNA follows: TGTGCCAGCAGCTTACGGGACAGGAGCTGTTCACCCCTCCACTTT.

The rearrangement links TRBV4-1 to TRBJ2-2; maybe TRBD1 (5 bases). Germline lookup yields CDR1 MGHRA and CDR2 YSYEKL. V lost 4 bases, J lost 7 bases, and 13 bases lay in between. CDR3 size: 14 residues. CDR3 bases: TGCGCCAGCAGCCGCGCGGCAGGGATCGGGGAGCTGTTTTTT. Protein: CASSRAAGIGELFF.

To note about this clonotype: It may be a read error: a sequence one base away is much more abundant. This sequence joins TRBV12-3 or TRBV12-4 and TRBJ2-7; 7 bases map to TRBD2. The V segment lost 5 bases and the J segment 11 bases; nucleotides outside the gene matches: 12. CDR3 length: 13 amino acids. This CDR3 is CASSTAYMGGEYF. CDR3 in DNA: TGTGCCAGCAGTACAGCCTACATGGGAGGGGAGTACTTC.

This clonotype turned up a few times. For the CDR3, the DNA is TGCAGTGCTACTCTAGCGGGAGTCCGCGAGCAGTACTTC. Its translation is CSATLAGVREQYF. The chain employs TRBV20-1 and TRBJ2-7; 10 positions agree with TRBD2. J lost 6 bases, V lost 4 bases, and 6 bases had no gene match. There are 13 residues in the CDR3. Per germline, CDR1 DFQATT and CDR2 SNEGSKA (reference sequence).

This clonotype has ten or more counts. This chain links TRBV18 with TRBJ1-2; no definite D call. Germline-derived CDR1 and CDR2 are KGHSH and LQKENI. The CDR3 is 15 residues long. The V and J ends lost 6 bases and 0 bases respectively, with 14 bases between them. The CDR3: CASSPAGGANYGYTF. The DNA for the CDR3 is TGTGCCAGCTCCCCCGCCGGCGGAGCTAACTATGGCTACACCTTC.

Comments on this clonotype: With a much larger clone just one base away, this may be a read error. This chain connects TRBV6-1 to TRBJ2-7; D is possibly TRBD1 (5 bases). Per the germline V gene, CDR1 is MNHNS and CDR2 is SASEGT. The CDR3 consists of 17 residues. Trimming took 5 bases from V and 3 from J, leaving 23 bases between them. DNA of the CDR3: TGTGCCAGCAGTCACACCCCACGGACACCAGGCTTCTACGAGCAGTACTTC. This sequence encodes CASSHTPRTPGFYEQYF.

This clonotype was recorded many times. V gene TRBV2 combines with J gene TRBJ2-5; the D gene is possibly TRBD1 (5 bases). Per the germline V gene, CDR1 is SNHLY and CDR2 is FYNNEI. With 7 bases removed from V and 1 base from J, the gap between germline ends came to 7 bases. The CDR3 covers 12 residues. As DNA, the CDR3 is TGTGCCAGCATCAGGGCCCAAGAGACCCAGTACTTC. The encoded protein is CASIRAQETQYF.

This clonotype turned up a few times. Here the CDR3 reads CASSPRGQGEVANVLTF. The CDR3 nucleotides read TGTGCCAGCTCACCCCGGGGACAGGGCGAAGTGGCCAACGTCCTGACTTTC. The chain uses TRBV18 and TRBJ2-6; the match to TRBD1 covers 9 bases. The ends lost 3 bases at V and 6 bases at J; junction bases unmatched: 9. Looked up from germline, CDR1 is KGHSH and CDR2 is LQKENI. The CDR3 length is 17 residues.

This rearrangement joins TRBV6-2 or TRBV6-3 to TRBJ1-5; D might be TRBD1 (6 bases). CDR1 is MNHEY and CDR2 is SVGEGT in the germline V gene. Trimming pared 6 bases from V and 4 bases from J, leaving 16 bases between. This CDR3 has 15 residues. CDR3 nucleotide sequence: TGTGCCAGCAGGCCTGACAGGTCCAGGAATCAGCCCCAGCATTTT. Protein: CASRPDRSRNQPQHF.

This clonotype was seen more than once but under ten times. The rearrangement links TRBV19 to TRBJ1-6; D gene ambiguous. The CDR3 is 14 residues long. Germline lookup yields CDR1 LNHDA and CDR2 SQIVND (reference sequence). Deletions cut 3 bases from V and 7 bases from J, with 10 bases between. CDR3 bases: TGTGCCAGTAGTATTTTGCCGGCCAATTCACCCCTCCACTTT. Its translation is CASSILPANSPLHF.

The chain carries TRBV19 and TRBJ2-5; 7 bases are a match to TRBD1. The germline CDR1 and CDR2 sequences are LNHDA and SQIVND (reference sequence). The CDR3 runs to 19 residues. The trim removed 6 bases at V and 1 base at J, leaving 20 bases unmatched. The CDR3 spells CASSPGRGKVLQSQETQYF. Written as DNA, the CDR3 is TGTGCCAGTAGCCCGGGCAGGGGGAAGGTCCTCCAGTCCCAAGAGACCCAGTACTTC.

This rearrangement joins TRBV5-6 to TRBJ2-5, with D possibly being TRBD1 or TRBD2 (5 bases each). Germline V gene data show CDR1 as SGHDT and CDR2 as YYEEEE. The V end lost 4 bases, the J end lost 2 bases, and 12 bases lay between the germline ends. This CDR3 contains 14 residues. CDR3 sequence (DNA): TGTGCCAGCAGCAACCGGGGCCTACAAGAGACCCAGTACTTC. It specifies CASSNRGLQETQYF.

This clonotype was picked up many times. The J gene is TRBJ2-7, the V gene TRBV12-3 or TRBV12-4, with 8 positions matching TRBD2. This CDR3 is 15 amino acids long. J gave up 5 bases and V 6 bases, and 12 bases lay outside the gene matches. The CDR3 DNA reads TGTGCCAGCAGCCCAAACAGCGGGAGAAGCCACGAGCAGTACTTC. It translates to CASSPNSGRSHEQYF.

This clonotype was seen ten or more times. The chain couples TRBV2 to TRBJ1-6; maybe TRBD1 (5 bases). Trimming cost V 3 bases and J 8 bases, with 11 bases left between them. This CDR3 contains 14 residues. Germline lookup yields CDR1 SNHLY and CDR2 FYNNEI. CDR3 nucleotides: TGTGCCAGCAGTGAGACAGAGAACTATTCACCCCTCCACTTT. Translation gives CASSETENYSPLHF.

The sample holds many counts of this clonotype. The chain carries TRBV6-2 or TRBV6-3 and TRBJ1-5; possibly TRBD1 for D (5 bases). The CDR3 covers 14 residues. Trimming left V 9 bases short and J 0 bases short, with 12 bases between. Germline CDR1 MNHEY, CDR2 SVGEGT. The chain's CDR3 is CASTRTPSNQPQHF. The CDR3 DNA reads as TGTGCCAGTACGCGGACACCTAGCAATCAGCCCCAGCATTTT.

The chain uses TRBV5-1 and TRBJ2-7; D might be TRBD2 (6 bases). The CDR3 has 13 residues. Germline V lookup: CDR1 SGHRS, CDR2 YFSETQ. V shed 4 bases and J shed 6 bases, with 14 bases lying between them. The CDR3 sequence is CASSLGGVSEQYF. CDR3 nucleotides: TGCGCCAGCAGCCTGGGGGGAGTGAGCGAGCAGTACTTC.

Many counts were recorded for this clonotype. The V and J genes are TRBV6-2 or TRBV6-3 and TRBJ1-4; TRBD1 aligns across 7 bases. V shed 0 bases and J 4 bases; nucleotides not matched to a gene: 2. The length of the CDR3 is 15 residues. In germline, CDR1 is MNHEY, CDR2 SVGEGT. CDR3 bases: TGTGCCAGCAGTTACTCGGGACAGCTTAATGAAAAACTGTTTTTT. Translated: CASSYSGQLNEKLFF.

This clonotype was observed at least ten times. V and J are TRBV7-6 and TRBJ2-5; D might be TRBD1 (7 bases). The CDR3 length is 14 residues. The V gene lost 5 bases and the J gene lost 4 bases, with 14 bases spanning the gap. Germline CDR1 and CDR2: SGHVS and FNYEAQ. CDR3 loop: CASSTRGEGETQYF. The CDR3 bases are TGTGCCAGCAGCACCAGGGGGGAAGGAGAGACCCAGTACTTC.

V is TRBV12-3 or TRBV12-4 and J is TRBJ2-5; TRBD1 agrees at 9 bases. The J segment lost 6 bases and the V segment lost 5 bases, leaving 10 bases of the junction unmatched. The CDR3 extends over 15 amino acids. The CDR3 nucleotides read TGTGCCAGCAGTACCGAGGGGACAGGGTTAAAGACCCAGTACTTC. It yields the protein CASSTEGTGLKTQYF.